A selection of T cell receptor beta chains follows, all from one sample in a study of regulatory T cells in long-lasting Graves disease. TCRdb recomputed calls from the multiplex PCR reads with MiXCR, one row per CDR3 protein. Among more than 400,000 distinct CDR3 sequences listed, roughly 17% were seen once. This sample also appeared in a second study, on T cells in Graves' hyperthyroidism and ophthalmopathy.

The material was peripheral blood mononuclear cells (PBMCs), obtained at new diagnosis, from a patient treated with antithyroid drugs. The receptors derive from a young woman with Graves disease. Each CDR3 is given with its conserved first and last residue. D genes are given only for firm matches. Size is stated for part of the rows, as once, few or many counts, or as a class when the clone is expanded.

j_gene | abundance | d_gene | v_gene | CDR3aa | CDR3nt
TRBJ1-1 | many | - | TRBV6-1 | CASSESYTEAFF | TGTGCCAGCAGTGAGAGTTACACTGAAGCTTTCTTT
TRBJ2-3 | many | - | TRBV27 | CASRSGVGGHTQYF | TGTGCCAGCAGGTCGGGAGTGGGTGGGCATACGCAGTATTTT
TRBJ2-1 | many | - | TRBV3-1 | CASSQVVQGSSYNEQFF | TGTGCCAGCAGCCAAGTGGTGCAGGGGAGCTCCTACAATGAGCAGTTCTTC
TRBJ1-5 | many | - | TRBV28 | CASILRTANSNQPQHF | TGTGCCAGCATCCTAAGGACAGCTAATAGCAATCAGCCCCAGCATTTT
TRBJ2-7 | many | TRBD2 | TRBV7-9 | CASSLPGGYEQYF | TGTGCCAGCAGCTTACCGGGAGGCTACGAGCAGTACTTC
TRBJ1-1 | many | - | TRBV28 | CASSRTDRTEAFF | TGTGCCAGCAGTCGGACAGATAGGACTGAAGCTTTCTTT
TRBJ2-5 | many | - | TRBV6-5 | CASSYFETQYF | TGTGCCAGCAGTTACTTCGAGACCCAGTACTTC
TRBJ1-2 | few | - | TRBV15 | CATSRVGREAGYTF | TGTGCCACCAGCCGAGTGGGGAGGGAAGCAGGCTACACCTTC
TRBJ1-1 | - | - | TRBV30 | CAWTRTANTEAFF | TGTGCCTGGACCCGGACAGCTAACACTGAAGCTTTCTTT
TRBJ1-5 | many | - | TRBV7-2 | CASSLGAEQPQHF | TGTGCCAGCAGCTTAGGGGCAGAACAGCCCCAGCATTTT
TRBJ2-6 | - | - | TRBV5-1 | CASSPDGSGANVLTF | TGCGCCAGCAGCCCGGACGGCTCTGGGGCCAACGTCCTGACTTTC
TRBJ2-5 | many | - | TRBV10-3 | CAIRVAVQETQYF | TGTGCCATCAGAGTAGCGGTTCAAGAGACCCAGTACTTC
TRBJ2-7 | many | TRBD2 | TRBV5-1 | CASSLRPEEREISYEQYF | TGCGCCAGCAGCCTGCGGCCTGAAGAGCGGGAGATCTCCTACGAGCAGTACTTC
TRBJ1-3 | many | TRBD1 | TRBV7-6 | CASSLGRTGGTGNTIYF | TGTGCCAGCAGCTTGGGCCGGACAGGGGGCACTGGAAACACCATATATTTT
TRBJ2-4 | many | - | TRBV20-1 | CSVLPANLAKNIQYF | TGCAGTGTCCTGCCCGCGAACTTAGCCAAAAACATTCAGTACTTC
TRBJ2-1 | many | TRBD1 | TRBV20-1 | CSAATGALQNNEQFF | TGCAGTGCCGCGACAGGGGCCCTACAGAACAATGAGCAGTTCTTC
TRBJ2-7 | many | TRBD1 | TRBV12-3/TRBV12-4 | CASSFGTAESYEQYF | TGTGCCAGCAGTTTTGGGACAGCAGAATCCTACGAGCAGTACTTC